This T cell receptor (beta chain) comes out of a study of CD8 T cells in Susac syndrome. Per the germline V gene, CDR1 is MGHRA and CDR2 is YSYEKL. The CDR3 extends over 14 amino acids. V was shortened by 1 base and J by 6 bases, with 13 bases between the two germline ends. Reverse transcription used about 0.45 to 1 ug RNA and random hexamers. TCRdb re-called the immunoSEQ multiplex PCR reads through MiXCR, storing one row per CDR3 protein. This table holds hundreds of thousands of distinct CDR3 sequences, roughly 84% found once. Sequenced: CD8+ T cells from PBMCs. The clonotype was recovered from a human donor with multiple sclerosis. The chain carries TRBV4-1 and TRBJ2-7; possible D gene TRBD1, 5 bases. The CDR3 loop reads CASSQGQGQAEQYF. Written as DNA, the CDR3 is TGCGCCAGCAGCCAAGGGCAGGGTCAGGCCGAGCAGTACTTC.